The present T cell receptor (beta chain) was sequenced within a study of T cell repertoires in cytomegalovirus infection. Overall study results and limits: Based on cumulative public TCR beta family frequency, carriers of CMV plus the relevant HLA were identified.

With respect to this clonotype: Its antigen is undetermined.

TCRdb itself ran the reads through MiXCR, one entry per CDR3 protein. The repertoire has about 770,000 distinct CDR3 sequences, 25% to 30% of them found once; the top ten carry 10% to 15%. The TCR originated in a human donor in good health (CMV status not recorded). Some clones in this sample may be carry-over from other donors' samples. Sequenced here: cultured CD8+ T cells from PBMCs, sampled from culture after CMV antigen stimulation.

The CDR3 region has the DNA TGTGCCATCAGTGAGTCGGGCCCTGAAGCTTTCTTT. This gives the protein CAISESGPEAFF. V usage is TRBV10-3 and J usage is TRBJ1-1, with D uncertain. Germline CDR1 and CDR2: ENHRY and SYGVKD. Deletions cut 0 bases from V and 6 bases from J, with 5 bases between. The CDR3 has 12 amino acids.